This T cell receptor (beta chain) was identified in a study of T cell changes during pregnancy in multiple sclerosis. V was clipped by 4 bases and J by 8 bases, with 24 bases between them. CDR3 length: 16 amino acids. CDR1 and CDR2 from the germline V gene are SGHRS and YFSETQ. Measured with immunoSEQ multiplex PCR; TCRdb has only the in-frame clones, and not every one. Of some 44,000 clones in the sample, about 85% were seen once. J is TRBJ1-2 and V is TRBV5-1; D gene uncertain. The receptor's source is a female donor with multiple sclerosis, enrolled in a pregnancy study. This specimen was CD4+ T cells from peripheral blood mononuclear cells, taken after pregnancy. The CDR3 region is CASSQLTGTSIRGYTF. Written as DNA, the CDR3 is TGCGCCAGCAGCCAACTGACGGGAACTTCTATCAGGGGCTACACCTTC.